This entry lists 22 T cell receptor beta chains sequenced from one sample in a study of cytomegalovirus exposure and HLA in healthy donors. 13 Jbeta primers and 60 Vbeta primers were used for the PCR. Assay used: immunoSEQ multiplex PCR; TCRdb lists only in-frame clones, some missing. The table has over 90,000 clones, more than 70% seen once. Sequences were obtained from PBMCs. The receptors were sampled from a male donor in good health and CMV-seropositive.

Worth noting for this clone: Germline is not matched at one junction end, which may reflect a read error. The V gene is TRBV28, the J gene TRBJ2-7, with TRBD1 matching 7 bases. Per germline, CDR1 MDHEN and CDR2 SYDVKM. This CDR3 contains 14 residues. The CDR3 DNA sequence: TGTGCCAGCAGTCTATACCGACAGGGACGCGAGCGGTACTTC. Translated, it gives CASSLYRQGRERYF.

This clone was seen a few times. In DNA form, the CDR3 reads TGTGCCATCAGTGGACAGGGAGTCTCTGAAGCTTTCTTT. Its protein product is CAISGQGVSEAFF. The chain uses TRBV10-3 and TRBJ1-1, with TRBD1 identical over 7 bases. CDR3 size: 13 residues. Germline CDR1 is ENHRY and CDR2 is SYGVKD. The trim removed 4 bases at V and 6 bases at J, leaving 5 bases unmatched.

The chain uses TRBV9 and TRBJ1-1; TRBD1 matches 9 bases. There are 15 residues in the CDR3. Losses at the gene ends were 5 bases for V and 2 bases for J; bases not matched to a gene: 7. Per the germline V gene, CDR1 is SGDLS and CDR2 is YYNGEE. The CDR3, as DNA: TGTGCCAGCAGTCGAGGGACAGGGAGAAACACTGAAGCTTTCTTT. Amino acid sequence: CASSRGTGRNTEAFF.

V usage is TRBV10-3 and J usage is TRBJ2-6; D unclear. The germline V gene has CDR1 ENHRY and CDR2 SYGVKD. The V and J ends lost 8 bases and 4 bases respectively, with 12 bases between them. This CDR3 region has 14 residues. CDR3 nucleotides: TGTGCCATCCCCCTCTTTTCGGGGGCCAACGTCCTGACTTTC. Amino acids: CAIPLFSGANVLTF.

This chain links TRBV4-2 with TRBJ2-7; 7 positions match TRBD2. The ends lost 3 bases at V and 12 bases at J; junction bases unmatched: 20. CDR3 size: 16 residues. In germline, CDR1 is LGHNA, CDR2 YNFKEQ. CDR3 amino acids: CASSQKSDRLATSLYF. The CDR3 DNA follows: TGTGCCAGCAGCCAGAAATCTGACCGACTAGCCACCTCCTTGTACTTC.

The CDR3 here is CASSGGGSSYEQYF. CDR3 DNA: TGTGCCAGCAGCGGGGGGGGGTCGTCGTACGAGCAGTACTTC. The chain employs TRBV9 and TRBJ2-7; 7 nucleotides match TRBD2. The CDR3 runs 14 residues. J lost 4 bases, V lost 3 bases, and 7 bases had no gene match. Germline V gene lookup returns CDR1 SGDLS and CDR2 YYNGEE. Combining the CDR3 with reference TRBV9 and TRBJ2-7 gives the whole variable domain DSGVTQTPKHLITATGQRVTLRCSPRSGDLSVYWYQQSLDQGLQFLIQYYNGEERAKGNILERFSAQQFPDLHSELNLSSLELGDSALYFCASSGGGSSYEQYFGPGTRLTVT.

This sequence joins TRBV5-5 and TRBJ2-1, with 10 bases lining up with TRBD2. Looked up from germline, CDR1 is SGHKS and CDR2 is YYEKEE (reference sequence). The CDR3 is made up of 17 amino acids. With 4 bases clipped from V and 9 bases from J, the junction kept 16 bases outside the gene matches. The CDR3 DNA is TGTGCCAGCAGCCCCCAAGCCGGGGCTAGCGGGAGTGCTGAGCAGTTCTTC. It codes for CASSPQAGASGSAEQFF.

This clone has only a few counts. The chain combines TRBV5-4 with TRBJ2-2; D is unclear. Per the germline V gene, CDR1 is SGHNT and CDR2 is YYREEE (reference sequence). The CDR3 spans 13 residues. V was pared by 0 bases and J by 8 bases, with 8 bases between. CDR3: CASSLDIEGELFF. The CDR3, as DNA: TGTGCCAGCAGCTTGGACATCGAAGGGGAGCTGTTTTTT.

This chain connects TRBV28 to TRBJ2-2; D possibly corresponds to TRBD2 (6 bases). Between the trimmed V and J ends, which lost 2 bases and 5 bases, there was a span of 15 bases. There are 16 residues in the CDR3. Germline V CDR1 and CDR2: MDHEN, SYDVKM. CDR3 coding DNA: TGTGCCAGCAGTTTAGCGGGGTCCCCCGGGACCGGGGAGCTGTTTTTT. It specifies CASSLAGSPGTGELFF.

The DNA of the CDR3 is TGTGCCACCTTCGCGGGAGGGGGAGATACGCAGTATTTT. It translates to CATFAGGGDTQYF. The chain is built from TRBV15 and TRBJ2-3; 9 nucleotides match TRBD2. This CDR3 spans 13 amino acids. Germline V CDR1 and CDR2: LNHNV, YYDKDF (reference sequence). J gave up 5 bases and V 8 bases, and 5 bases lay outside the gene matches. The variable domain in full, with the rest retrieved from reference TRBV15 and TRBJ2-3, is DAMVIQNPRYQVTQFGKPVTLSCSQTLNHNVMYWYQQKSSQAPKLLFHYYDKDFNNEADTPDNFQSRRPNTSFCFLDIRSPGLGDTAMYLCATFAGGGDTQYFGPGTRLTVL.

The J gene is TRBJ2-1, the V gene TRBV19; D is unclear. The CDR3 length is 14 residues. Germline loops: CDR1 LNHDA, CDR2 SQIVND (reference sequence). V shed 7 bases and J shed 0 bases, with 10 bases lying between them. The CDR3 loop is CASTTLSSYNEQFF. CDR3 nucleotides: TGTGCCAGTACCACGCTGAGCTCCTACAATGAGCAGTTCTTC.

The rearrangement joins TRBV4-3 to TRBJ2-2; D gene ambiguous. Germline V gives CDR1 LGHNA, CDR2 YSLEER. The CDR3 covers 14 residues. Trimming stripped 6 bases from V and 6 bases from J, with 14 bases between. The CDR3 sequence: CASRTTPSAGELFF. CDR3 coding DNA: TGCGCCAGCAGGACGACACCGTCCGCCGGGGAGCTGTTTTTT.

The sample holds a few counts of this clone. This rearrangement joins TRBV5-4 to TRBJ2-5; 7 nucleotides align to TRBD1. The end of the DNA is better explained by TRBJ2-7, so the J call may be wrong. Germline V gene data show CDR1 as SGHNT and CDR2 as YYREEE (reference sequence). This CDR3 comprises 15 residues. CDR3 region: CASSRSTGSHHEQYF. CDR3 bases: TGTGCCAGCAGCCGTTCGACAGGGTCCCATCACGAGCAGTACTTC.

The V gene is TRBV2, the J gene TRBJ2-1; no clear D gene. Trimming left V 1 base short and J 0 bases short, with 7 bases between. The CDR3 is made up of 15 amino acids. Germline V CDR1 and CDR2: SNHLY, FYNNEI. CDR3 DNA sequence: TGTGCCAGCAGTGAAGGTTCGAGCTCCTACAATGAGCAGTTCTTC. It encodes CASSEGSSSYNEQFF.

The chain combines TRBV9 with TRBJ1-1; D is uncertain. V was pared by 0 bases and J by 6 bases, with 12 bases between. This CDR3 region has 14 residues. CDR1 is SGDLS and CDR2 is YYNGEE in the germline V gene. The CDR3 loop reads CASSVASGWSEAFF. The CDR3 nucleotides are TGTGCCAGCAGCGTAGCCTCCGGGTGGTCTGAAGCTTTCTTT.

V usage is TRBV27 and J usage is TRBJ1-5; TRBD1 matches at 10 bases. Germline V lookup: CDR1 MNHEY, CDR2 SMNVEV (reference sequence). With V trimmed by 2 bases and J by 2 bases, 0 bases remained unmatched. CDR3 size: 15 residues. This CDR3 reads CASSLGTGGNQPQHF. DNA of the CDR3: TGTGCCAGCAGTTTAGGGACAGGGGGCAATCAGCCCCAGCATTTT.

The rearrangement uses TRBV19 and TRBJ2-4, with D perhaps matching TRBD2 (5 bases). CDR3 length: 14 amino acids. Trimming pared 3 bases from V and 6 bases from J, leaving 12 bases between. Germline lookup yields CDR1 LNHDA and CDR2 SQIVND (reference sequence). CDR3 bases: TGTGCCAGTAGTATCCGGAGCCGGGGAAACATTCAGTACTTC. Translating it yields CASSIRSRGNIQYF.

The rearrangement joins TRBV28 to TRBJ2-6, with TRBD2 matching over 9 bases. The CDR3 has 18 amino acids. V lost 5 bases to trimming and J lost 0 bases; unmatched junction nucleotides: 8. Germline CDR1 reads MDHEN; CDR2 reads SYDVKM. The CDR3 DNA sequence: TGTGCCAGCAGTCGACCTAGCGGGATCCGCTCTGGGGCCAACGTCCTGACTTTC. It is translated as CASSRPSGIRSGANVLTF.

Only one count was recorded for this clone. The rearrangement uses TRBV28 and TRBJ2-7; D is possibly TRBD2 (6 bases). The CDR3 covers 15 residues. The germline V and J ends were trimmed by 0 bases and 0 bases, with 9 bases remaining between them. CDR1 is MDHEN and CDR2 is SYDVKM in the germline V gene. DNA of the CDR3: TGTGCCAGCAGTTTATGGGGGGGTCTCTCCTACGAGCAGTACTTC. Protein product: CASSLWGGLSYEQYF.

The genes are TRBV7-2 and TRBJ2-1; 9 nucleotides align to TRBD2. The V gene's germline CDR1 is SGHTA and CDR2 FQGNSA. The CDR3 extends over 15 amino acids. J gave up 6 bases and V 5 bases, and 8 bases lay outside the gene matches. The CDR3 DNA sequence: TGTGCCAGCAGCCCCCAACTAGCGGGCTCCAATGAGCAGTTCTTC. Protein product: CASSPQLAGSNEQFF.

The rearrangement joins TRBV7-8 to TRBJ1-3, with D tentatively TRBD1 (6 bases). Trimming cost V 2 bases and J 4 bases, with 12 bases left between them. The CDR3 covers 15 residues. From germline, CDR1 is SGHVS and CDR2 FQNEAQ. This CDR3 reads CASSLSPGTGNTIYF. For the CDR3, the DNA is TGTGCCAGCAGCTTAAGTCCGGGGACAGGAAACACCATATATTTT.

This rearrangement joins TRBV25-1 to TRBJ2-7; 11 bases map to TRBD1. The germline CDR1 and CDR2 sequences are MGHDK and SYGVNS. The V and J ends lost 10 bases and 3 bases, in that order; junction bases with no gene match: 8. The CDR3 contains 14 residues. DNA of the CDR3: TGTGCCACCAGACTTGGGACAGGGGGCTACGAGCAGTACTTC. It specifies CATRLGTGGYEQYF.